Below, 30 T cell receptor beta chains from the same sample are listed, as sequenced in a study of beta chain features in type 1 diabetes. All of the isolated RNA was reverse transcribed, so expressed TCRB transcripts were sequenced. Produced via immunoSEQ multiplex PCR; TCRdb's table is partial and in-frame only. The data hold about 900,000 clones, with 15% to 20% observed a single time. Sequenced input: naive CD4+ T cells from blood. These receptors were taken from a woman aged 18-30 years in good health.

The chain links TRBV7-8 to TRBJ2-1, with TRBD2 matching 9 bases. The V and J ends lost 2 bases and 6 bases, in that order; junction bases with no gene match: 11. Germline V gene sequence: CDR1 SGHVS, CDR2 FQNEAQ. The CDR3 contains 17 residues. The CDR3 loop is CASSLSGAGGPVNEQFF. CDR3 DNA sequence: TGTGCCAGCAGCTTAAGTGGGGCGGGAGGGCCTGTCAATGAGCAGTTCTTC.

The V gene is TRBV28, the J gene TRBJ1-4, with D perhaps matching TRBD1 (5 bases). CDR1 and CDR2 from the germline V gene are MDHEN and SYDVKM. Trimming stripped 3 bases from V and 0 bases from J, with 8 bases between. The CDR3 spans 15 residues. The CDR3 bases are TGTGCCAGCAGTTTGGGGGGTTCAACTAATGAAAAACTGTTTTTT. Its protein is CASSLGGSTNEKLFF.

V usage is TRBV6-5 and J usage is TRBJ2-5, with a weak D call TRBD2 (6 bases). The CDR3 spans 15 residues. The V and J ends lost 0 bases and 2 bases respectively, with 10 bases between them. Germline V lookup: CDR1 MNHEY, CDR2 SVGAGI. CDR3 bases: TGTGCCAGCAGTTACTCTGACGGGAGTCAAGAGACCCAGTACTTC. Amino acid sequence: CASSYSDGSQETQYF.

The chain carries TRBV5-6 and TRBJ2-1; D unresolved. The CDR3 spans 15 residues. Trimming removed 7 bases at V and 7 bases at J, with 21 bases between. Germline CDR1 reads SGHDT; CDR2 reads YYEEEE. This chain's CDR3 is CASSLTGVEKNEQFF. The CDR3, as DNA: TGTGCCAGCTCGCTGACTGGAGTCGAAAAGAATGAGCAGTTCTTC.

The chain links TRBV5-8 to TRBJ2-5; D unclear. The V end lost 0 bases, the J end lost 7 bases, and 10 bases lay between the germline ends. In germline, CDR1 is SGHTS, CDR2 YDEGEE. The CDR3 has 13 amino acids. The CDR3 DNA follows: TGTGCCAGCAGCTTGGACAGCCCGGGGACCCAGTACTTC. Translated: CASSLDSPGTQYF.

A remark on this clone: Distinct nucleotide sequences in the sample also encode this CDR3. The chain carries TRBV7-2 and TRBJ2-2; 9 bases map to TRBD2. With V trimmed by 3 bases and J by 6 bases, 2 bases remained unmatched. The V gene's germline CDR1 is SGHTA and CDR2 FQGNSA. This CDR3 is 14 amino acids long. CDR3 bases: TGTGCCAGCAGCTTTGCGGGAGGGCCCGGGGAGCTGTTTTTT. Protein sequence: CASSFAGGPGELFF.

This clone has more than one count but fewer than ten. CDR3 DNA: TGTGCCAGCAAGATGAGACAGACAAACACCGGGGAGCTGTTTTTT. Its translation is CASKMRQTNTGELFF. This rearrangement joins TRBV2 to TRBJ2-2, with D maybe TRBD1 (5 bases). V was cut by 7 bases and J by 2 bases, with 14 bases left in between. This CDR3 spans 15 amino acids. CDR1 is SNHLY and CDR2 is FYNNEI in the germline V gene.

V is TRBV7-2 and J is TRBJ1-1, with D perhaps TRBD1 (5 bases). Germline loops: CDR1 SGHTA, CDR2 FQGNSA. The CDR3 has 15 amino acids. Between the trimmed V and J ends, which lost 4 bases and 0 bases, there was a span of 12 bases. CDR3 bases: TGTGCCAGCAGCTCCACCGGGACCCTGAACACTGAAGCTTTCTTT. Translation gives CASSSTGTLNTEAFF.

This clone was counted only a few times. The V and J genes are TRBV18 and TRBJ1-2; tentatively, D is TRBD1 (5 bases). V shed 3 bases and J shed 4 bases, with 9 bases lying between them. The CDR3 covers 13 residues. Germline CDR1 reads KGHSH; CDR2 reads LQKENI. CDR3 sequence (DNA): TGTGCCAGCTCACCGGGACCGTTCTATGGCTACACCTTC. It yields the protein CASSPGPFYGYTF.

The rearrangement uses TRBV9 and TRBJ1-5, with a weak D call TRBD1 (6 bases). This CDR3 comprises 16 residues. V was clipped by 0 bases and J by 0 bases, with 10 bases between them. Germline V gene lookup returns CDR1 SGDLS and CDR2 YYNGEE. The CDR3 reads CASSVAGQYSNQPQHF. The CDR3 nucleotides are TGTGCCAGCAGCGTAGCTGGACAGTATAGCAATCAGCCCCAGCATTTT.

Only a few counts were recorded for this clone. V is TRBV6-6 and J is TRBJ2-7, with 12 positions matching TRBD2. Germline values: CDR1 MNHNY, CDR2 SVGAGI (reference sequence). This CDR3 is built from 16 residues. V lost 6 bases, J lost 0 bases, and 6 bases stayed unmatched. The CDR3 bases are TGTGCCAGCAGAACTAGCGGGAGGTTGAGCTCCTACGAGCAGTACTTC. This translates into CASRTSGRLSSYEQYF.

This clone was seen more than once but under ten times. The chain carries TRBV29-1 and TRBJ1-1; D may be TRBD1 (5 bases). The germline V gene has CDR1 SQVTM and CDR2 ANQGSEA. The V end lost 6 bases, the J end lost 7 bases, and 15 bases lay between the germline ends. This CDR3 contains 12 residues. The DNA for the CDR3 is TGCAGCGTCGTGACCTTTACAGGTGAAGCTTTCTTT. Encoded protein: CSVVTFTGEAFF.

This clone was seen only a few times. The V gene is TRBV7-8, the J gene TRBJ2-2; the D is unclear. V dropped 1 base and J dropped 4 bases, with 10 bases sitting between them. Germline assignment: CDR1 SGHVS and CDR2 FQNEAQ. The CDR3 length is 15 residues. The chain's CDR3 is CASSLVDYGTGELFF. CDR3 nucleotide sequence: TGTGCCAGCAGCTTAGTAGATTATGGCACCGGGGAGCTGTTTTTT. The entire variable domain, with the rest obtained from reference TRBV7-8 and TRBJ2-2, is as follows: GAGVSQSPRYKVAKRGQDVALRCDPISGHVSLFWYQQALGQGPEFLTYFQNEAQLDKSGLPSDRFFAERPEGSVSTLKIQRTQQEDSAVYLCASSLVDYGTGELFFGEGSRLTVL.

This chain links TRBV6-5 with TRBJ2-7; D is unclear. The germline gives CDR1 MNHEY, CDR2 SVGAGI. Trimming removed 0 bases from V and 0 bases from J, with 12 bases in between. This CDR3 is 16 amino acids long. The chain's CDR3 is CASSYSIMGHSYEQYF. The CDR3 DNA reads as TGTGCCAGCAGTTACTCGATCATGGGTCACTCCTACGAGCAGTACTTC.

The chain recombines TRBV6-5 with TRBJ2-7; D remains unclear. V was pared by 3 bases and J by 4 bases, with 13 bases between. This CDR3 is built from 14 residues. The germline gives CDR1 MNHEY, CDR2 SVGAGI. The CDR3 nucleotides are TGTGCCAGCAGTTATCGAGAAAATCATTACGAGCAGTACTTC. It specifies CASSYRENHYEQYF.

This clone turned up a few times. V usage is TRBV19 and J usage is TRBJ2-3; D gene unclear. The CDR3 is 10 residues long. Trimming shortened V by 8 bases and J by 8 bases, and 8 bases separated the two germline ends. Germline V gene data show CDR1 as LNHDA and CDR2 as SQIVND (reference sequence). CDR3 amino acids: CASGPGTQYF. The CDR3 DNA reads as TGTGCCAGTGGCCCCGGTACGCAGTATTTT. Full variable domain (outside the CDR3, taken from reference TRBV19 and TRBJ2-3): DGGITQSPKYLFRKEGQNVTLSCEQNLNHDAMYWYRQDPGQGLRLIYYSQIVNDFQKGDIAEGYSVSREKKESFPLTVTSAQKNPTAFYLCASGPGTQYFGPGTRLTVL.

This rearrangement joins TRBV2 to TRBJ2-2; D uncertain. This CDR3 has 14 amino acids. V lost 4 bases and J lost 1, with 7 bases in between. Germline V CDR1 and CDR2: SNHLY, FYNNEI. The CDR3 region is CASSVQLNTGELFF. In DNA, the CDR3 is TGTGCCAGCAGTGTCCAGTTGAACACCGGGGAGCTGTTTTTT.

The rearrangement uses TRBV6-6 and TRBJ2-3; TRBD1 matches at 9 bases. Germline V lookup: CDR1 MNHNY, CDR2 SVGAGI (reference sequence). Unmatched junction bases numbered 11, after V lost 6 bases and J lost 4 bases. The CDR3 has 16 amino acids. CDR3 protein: CASRDHPGQGPDTQYF. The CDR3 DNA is TGTGCCAGCAGGGACCACCCGGGACAGGGCCCAGATACGCAGTATTTT.

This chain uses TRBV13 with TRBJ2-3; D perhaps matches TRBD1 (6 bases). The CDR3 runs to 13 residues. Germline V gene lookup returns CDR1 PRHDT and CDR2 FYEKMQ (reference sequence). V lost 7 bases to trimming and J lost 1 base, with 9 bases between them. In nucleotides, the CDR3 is TGTGCCAGCACGTCAGGGGGCACAGATACGCAGTATTTT. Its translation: CASTSGGTDTQYF.

CDR3 protein: CASSAGTSSASYEQYF. The CDR3 coding sequence is TGCGCCAGCAGCGCCGGTACAAGTAGCGCCAGCTACGAGCAGTACTTC. V gene TRBV5-1 combines with J gene TRBJ2-7; D may be TRBD2 (5 bases). The germline V and J ends were trimmed by 4 bases and 3 bases, with 20 bases remaining between them. Per the germline V gene, CDR1 is SGHRS and CDR2 is YFSETQ. The CDR3 loop spans 16 amino acids.

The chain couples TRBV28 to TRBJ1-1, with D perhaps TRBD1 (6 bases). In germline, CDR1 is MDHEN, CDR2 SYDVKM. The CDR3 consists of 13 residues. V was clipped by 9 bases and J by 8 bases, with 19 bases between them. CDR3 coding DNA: TGTGCCAGTATCGAAAGGGGGAGTCGGGAAGCTTTCTTT. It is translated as CASIERGSREAFF.

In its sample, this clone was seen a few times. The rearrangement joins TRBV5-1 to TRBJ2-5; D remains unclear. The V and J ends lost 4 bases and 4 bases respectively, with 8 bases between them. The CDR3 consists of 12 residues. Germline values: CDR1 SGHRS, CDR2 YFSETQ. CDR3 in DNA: TGCGCCAGCAGCGATATCGGAGAGACCCAGTACTTC. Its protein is CASSDIGETQYF.

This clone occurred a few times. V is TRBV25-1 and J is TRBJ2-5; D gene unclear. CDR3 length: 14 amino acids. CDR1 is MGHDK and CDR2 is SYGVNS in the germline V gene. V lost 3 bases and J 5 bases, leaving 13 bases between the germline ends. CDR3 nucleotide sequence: TGTGCCAGCAGTGAGGGCTACCGCCTTGAGACCCAGTACTTC. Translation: CASSEGYRLETQYF.

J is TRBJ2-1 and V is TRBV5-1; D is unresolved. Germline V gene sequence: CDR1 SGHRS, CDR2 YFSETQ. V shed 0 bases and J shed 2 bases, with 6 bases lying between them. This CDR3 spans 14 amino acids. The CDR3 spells CASSLGDPYNEQFF. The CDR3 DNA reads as TGCGCCAGCAGCTTGGGGGATCCCTACAATGAGCAGTTCTTC. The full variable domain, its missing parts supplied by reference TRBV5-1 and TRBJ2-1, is KAGVTQTPRYLIKTRGQQVTLSCSPISGHRSVSWYQQTPGQGLQFLFEYFSETQRNKGNFPGRFSGRQFSNSRSEMNVSTLELGDSALYLCASSLGDPYNEQFFGPGTRLTVL.

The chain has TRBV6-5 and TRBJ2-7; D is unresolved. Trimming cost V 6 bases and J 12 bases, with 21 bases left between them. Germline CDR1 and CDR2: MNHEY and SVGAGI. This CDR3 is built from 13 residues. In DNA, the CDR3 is TGTGCCAGCAGCCTTCGACCATCTAGTGGACGGTACTTC. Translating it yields CASSLRPSSGRYF.

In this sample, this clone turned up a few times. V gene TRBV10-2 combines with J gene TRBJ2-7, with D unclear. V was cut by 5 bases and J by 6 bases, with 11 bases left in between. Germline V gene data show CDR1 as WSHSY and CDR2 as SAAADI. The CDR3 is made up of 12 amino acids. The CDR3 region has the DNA TGCGCCAGCAGTCTCAGGTGGACCGAGCAGTACTTC. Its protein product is CASSLRWTEQYF.

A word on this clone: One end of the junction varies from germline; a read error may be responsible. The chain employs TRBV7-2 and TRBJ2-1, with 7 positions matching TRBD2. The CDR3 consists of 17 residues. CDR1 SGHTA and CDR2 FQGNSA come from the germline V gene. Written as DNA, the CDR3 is TGTGCCAGCAGCTTAGCGCGCGGGAGAGTCTCCCACAATGAGCAGTTCTTC. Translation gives CASSLARGRVSHNEQFF.

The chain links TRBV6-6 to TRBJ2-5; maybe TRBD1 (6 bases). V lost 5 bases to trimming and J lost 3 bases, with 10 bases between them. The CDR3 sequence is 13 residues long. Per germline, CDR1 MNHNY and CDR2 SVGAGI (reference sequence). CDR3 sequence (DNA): TGTGCCAGCAGTCACAACAGGGAAGAGACCCAGTACTTC. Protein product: CASSHNREETQYF.

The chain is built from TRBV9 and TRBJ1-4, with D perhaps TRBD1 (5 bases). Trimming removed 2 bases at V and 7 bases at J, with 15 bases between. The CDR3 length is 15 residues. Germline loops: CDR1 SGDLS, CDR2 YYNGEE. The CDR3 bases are TGTGCCAGCAGCGTTCAGGTGGGGGAGAGTGAAAAACTGTTTTTT. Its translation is CASSVQVGESEKLFF. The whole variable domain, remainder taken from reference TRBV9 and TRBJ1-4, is DSGVTQTPKHLITATGQRVTLRCSPRSGDLSVYWYQQSLDQGLQFLIQYYNGEERAKGNILERFSAQQFPDLHSELNLSSLELGDSALYFCASSVQVGESEKLFFGSGTQLSVL.

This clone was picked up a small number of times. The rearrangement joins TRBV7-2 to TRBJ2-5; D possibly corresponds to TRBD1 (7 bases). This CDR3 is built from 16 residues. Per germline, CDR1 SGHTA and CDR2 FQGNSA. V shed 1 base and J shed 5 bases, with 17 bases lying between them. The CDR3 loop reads CASSLGPSGGSETQYF. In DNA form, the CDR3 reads TGTGCCAGCAGCTTAGGTCCCTCAGGGGGGAGTGAGACCCAGTACTTC. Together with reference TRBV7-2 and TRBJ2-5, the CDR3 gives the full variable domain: GAGVSQSPSNKVTEKGKDVELRCDPISGHTALYWYRQSLGQGLEFLIYFQGNSAPDKSGLPSDRFSAERTGGSVSTLTIQRTQQEDSAVYLCASSLGPSGGSETQYFGPGTRLLVL.